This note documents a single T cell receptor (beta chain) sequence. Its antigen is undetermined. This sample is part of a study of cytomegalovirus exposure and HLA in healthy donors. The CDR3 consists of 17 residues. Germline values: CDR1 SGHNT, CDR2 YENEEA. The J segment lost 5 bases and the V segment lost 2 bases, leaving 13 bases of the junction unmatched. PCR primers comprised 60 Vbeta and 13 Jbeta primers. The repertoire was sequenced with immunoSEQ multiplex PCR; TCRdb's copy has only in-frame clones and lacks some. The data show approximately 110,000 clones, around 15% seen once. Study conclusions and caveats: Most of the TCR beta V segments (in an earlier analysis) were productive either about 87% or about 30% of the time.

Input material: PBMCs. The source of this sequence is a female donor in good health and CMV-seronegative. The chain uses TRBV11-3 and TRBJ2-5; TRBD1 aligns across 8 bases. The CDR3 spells CASSLSRTGRGVETQYF. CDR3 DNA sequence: TGTGCCAGCAGCTTATCCCGGACAGGGCGTGGGGTTGAGACCCAGTACTTC.